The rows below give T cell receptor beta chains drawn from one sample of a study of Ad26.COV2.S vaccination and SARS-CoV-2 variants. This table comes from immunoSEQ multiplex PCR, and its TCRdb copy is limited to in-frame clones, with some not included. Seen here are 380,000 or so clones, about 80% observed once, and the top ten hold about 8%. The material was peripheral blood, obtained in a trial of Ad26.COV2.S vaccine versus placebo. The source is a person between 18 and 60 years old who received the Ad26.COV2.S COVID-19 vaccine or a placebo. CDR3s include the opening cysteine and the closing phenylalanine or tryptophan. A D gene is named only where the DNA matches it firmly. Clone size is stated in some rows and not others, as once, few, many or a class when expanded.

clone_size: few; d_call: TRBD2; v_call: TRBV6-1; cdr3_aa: CASSGLAGGTRQETQYF
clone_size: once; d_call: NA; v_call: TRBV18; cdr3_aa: CASSQTTNTEAFF
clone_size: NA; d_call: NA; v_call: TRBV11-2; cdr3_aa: CASSLAGLGMEQYF
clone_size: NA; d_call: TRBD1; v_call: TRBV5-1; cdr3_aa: CASYRDRGLNTEAFF
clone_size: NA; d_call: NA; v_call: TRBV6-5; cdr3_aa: CASNPRGTGELFF
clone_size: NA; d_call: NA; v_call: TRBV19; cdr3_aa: CASSMGTDTQYF
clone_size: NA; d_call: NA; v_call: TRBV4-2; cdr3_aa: CASSRTGKEGNTIYF
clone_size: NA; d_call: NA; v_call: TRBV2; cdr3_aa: CASITGTDTEAFF
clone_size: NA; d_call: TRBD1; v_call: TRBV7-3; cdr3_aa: CASSPTGGKETQYF
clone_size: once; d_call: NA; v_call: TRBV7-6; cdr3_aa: CASSLATHSWHEQYF
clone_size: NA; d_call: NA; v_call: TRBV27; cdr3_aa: CASRREYEQYF
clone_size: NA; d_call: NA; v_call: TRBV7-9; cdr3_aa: CASSFTLGQTQYF
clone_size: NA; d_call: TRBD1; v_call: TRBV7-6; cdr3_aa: CASSLTTTGEETQYF
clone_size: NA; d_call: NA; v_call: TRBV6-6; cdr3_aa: CASGRGSDSPLHF
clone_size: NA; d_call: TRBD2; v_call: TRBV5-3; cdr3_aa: CARSLGSGEKRGLDSEQYF
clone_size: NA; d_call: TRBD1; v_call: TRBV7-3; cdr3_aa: CASSLTGEGAIHYGYTF
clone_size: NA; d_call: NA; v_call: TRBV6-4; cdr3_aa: CASSVPILGRQPQHF
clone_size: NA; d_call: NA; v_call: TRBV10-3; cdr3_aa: CAISGSTRGEKLFF
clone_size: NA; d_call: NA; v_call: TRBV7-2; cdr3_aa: CASSLRGSYNEQFF
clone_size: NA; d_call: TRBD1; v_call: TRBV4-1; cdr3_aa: CASSPDRGLTGNTIYF
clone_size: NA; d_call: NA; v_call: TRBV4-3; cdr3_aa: CASSQVGGVTQYF
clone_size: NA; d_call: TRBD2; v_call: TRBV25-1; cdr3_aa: CASSLNELAGNVYEQYF
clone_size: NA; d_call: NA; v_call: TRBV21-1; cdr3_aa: CASSKGRVTHEQYF
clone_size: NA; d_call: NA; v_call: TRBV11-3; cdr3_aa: CASTSRGKPLLNTEAFF
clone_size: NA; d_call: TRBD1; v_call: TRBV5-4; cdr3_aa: CASRIQGTGANVLTF
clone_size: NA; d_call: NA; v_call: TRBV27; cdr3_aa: CASRSAGQGAQPQHF
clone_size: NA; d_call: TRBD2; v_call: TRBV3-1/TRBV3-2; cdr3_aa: CASSHPERGDTQYF
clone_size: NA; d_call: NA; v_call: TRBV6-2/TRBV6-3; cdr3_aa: CASSSNADLYEQYF
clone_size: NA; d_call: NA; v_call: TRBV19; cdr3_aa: CASSIQGDSDIQYF
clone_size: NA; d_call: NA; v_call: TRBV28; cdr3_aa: CASSLLSLDTEAFF
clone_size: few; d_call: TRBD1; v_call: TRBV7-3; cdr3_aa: CASSLRTGYKQYF
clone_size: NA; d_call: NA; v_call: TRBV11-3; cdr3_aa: CASSFKGAYEQYF
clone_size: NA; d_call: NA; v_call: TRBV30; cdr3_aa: CAWSALNYGYTF
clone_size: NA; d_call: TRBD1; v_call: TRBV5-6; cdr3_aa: CASSSRQGAAQRAQYF
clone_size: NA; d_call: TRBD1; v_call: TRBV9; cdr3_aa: CASSVDPGQGIYGYTF
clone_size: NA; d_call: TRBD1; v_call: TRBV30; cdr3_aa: CAWASGGYRGQPQHF